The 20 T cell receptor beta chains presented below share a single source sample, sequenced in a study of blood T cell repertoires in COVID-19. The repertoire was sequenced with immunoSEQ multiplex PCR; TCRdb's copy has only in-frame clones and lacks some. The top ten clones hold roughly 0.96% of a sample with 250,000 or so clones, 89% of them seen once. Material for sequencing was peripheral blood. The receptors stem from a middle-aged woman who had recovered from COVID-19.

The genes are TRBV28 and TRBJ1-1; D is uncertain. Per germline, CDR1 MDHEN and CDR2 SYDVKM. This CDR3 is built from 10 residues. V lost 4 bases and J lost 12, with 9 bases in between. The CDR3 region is CASSYRETFF. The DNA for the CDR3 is TGTGCCAGCAGTTATCGAGAGACTTTCTTT. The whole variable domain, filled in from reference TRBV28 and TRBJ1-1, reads DVKVTQSSRYLVKRTGEKVFLECVQDMDHENMFWYRQDPGLGLRLIYFSYDVKMKEKGDIPEGYSVSREKKERFSLILESASTNQTSMYLCASSYRETFFGQGTRLTVV.

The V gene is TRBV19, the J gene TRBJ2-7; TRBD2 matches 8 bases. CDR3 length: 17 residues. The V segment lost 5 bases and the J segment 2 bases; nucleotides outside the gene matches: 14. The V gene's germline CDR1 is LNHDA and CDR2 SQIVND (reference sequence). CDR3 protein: CASSPSLPSGPTYEQYF. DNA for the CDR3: TGTGCCAGTAGTCCCAGCTTGCCTAGCGGGCCCACCTACGAGCAGTACTTC. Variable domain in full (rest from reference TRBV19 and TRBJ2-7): DGGITQSPKYLFRKEGQNVTLSCEQNLNHDAMYWYRQDPGQGLRLIYYSQIVNDFQKGDIAEGYSVSREKKESFPLTVTSAQKNPTAFYLCASSPSLPSGPTYEQYFGPGTRLTVT.

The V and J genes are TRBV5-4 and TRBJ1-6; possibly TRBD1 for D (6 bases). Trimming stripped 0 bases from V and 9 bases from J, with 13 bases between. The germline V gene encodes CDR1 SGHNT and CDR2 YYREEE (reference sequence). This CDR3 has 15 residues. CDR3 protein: CASSLAGRGGSPLHF. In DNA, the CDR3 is TGTGCCAGCAGCTTGGCTGGGAGGGGGGGTTCACCCCTCCACTTT.

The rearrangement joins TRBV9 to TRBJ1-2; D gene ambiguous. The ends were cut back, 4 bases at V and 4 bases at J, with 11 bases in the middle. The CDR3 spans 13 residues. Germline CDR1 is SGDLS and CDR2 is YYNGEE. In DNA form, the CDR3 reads TGTGCCAGCAGCCCCTCCGGAGTCTATGGCTACACCTTC. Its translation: CASSPSGVYGYTF. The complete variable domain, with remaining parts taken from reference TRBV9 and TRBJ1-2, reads DSGVTQTPKHLITATGQRVTLRCSPRSGDLSVYWYQQSLDQGLQFLIQYYNGEERAKGNILERFSAQQFPDLHSELNLSSLELGDSALYFCASSPSGVYGYTFGSGTRLTVV.

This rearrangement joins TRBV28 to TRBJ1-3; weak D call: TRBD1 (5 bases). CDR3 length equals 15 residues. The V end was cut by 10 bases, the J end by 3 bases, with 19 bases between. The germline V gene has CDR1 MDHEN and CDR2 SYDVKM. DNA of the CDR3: TGTGCCACCCGTGGGGGGGTTGCGAGTGGAAACACCATATATTTT. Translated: CATRGGVASGNTIYF.

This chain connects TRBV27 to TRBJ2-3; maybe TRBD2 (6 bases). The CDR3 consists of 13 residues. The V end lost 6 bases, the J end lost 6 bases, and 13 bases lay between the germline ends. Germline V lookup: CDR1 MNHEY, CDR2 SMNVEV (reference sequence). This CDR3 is CASSVPGVDTQYF. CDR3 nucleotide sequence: TGTGCCAGCAGCGTCCCGGGGGTCGATACGCAGTATTTT.

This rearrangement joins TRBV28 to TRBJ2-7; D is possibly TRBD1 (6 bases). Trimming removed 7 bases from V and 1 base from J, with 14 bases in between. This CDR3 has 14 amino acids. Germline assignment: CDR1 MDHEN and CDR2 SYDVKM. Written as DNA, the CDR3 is TGTGCCAGCACCCCGGGACACCTATCCTACGAGCAGTACTTC. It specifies CASTPGHLSYEQYF.

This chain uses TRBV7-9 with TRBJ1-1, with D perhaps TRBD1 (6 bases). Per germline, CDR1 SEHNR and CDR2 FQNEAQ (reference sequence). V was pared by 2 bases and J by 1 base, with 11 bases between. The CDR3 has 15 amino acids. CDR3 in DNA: TGTGCCAGCAGCTTAACGGCGGGGGCGAACACTGAAGCTTTCTTT. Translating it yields CASSLTAGANTEAFF.

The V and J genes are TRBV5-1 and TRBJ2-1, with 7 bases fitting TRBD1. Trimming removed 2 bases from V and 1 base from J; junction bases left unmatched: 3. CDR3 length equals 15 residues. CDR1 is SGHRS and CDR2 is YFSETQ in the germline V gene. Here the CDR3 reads CASSLWGQSYNEQFF. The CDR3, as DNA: TGCGCCAGCAGCTTATGGGGACAGTCCTACAATGAGCAGTTCTTC.

This chain's CDR3 is CASSMTGGVQPQHF. In nucleotides, the CDR3 is TGTGCCAGCAGTATGACAGGGGGCGTTCAGCCCCAGCATTTT. This rearrangement joins TRBV27 to TRBJ1-5, with 10 bases that match TRBD1. V lost 5 bases to trimming and J lost 6 bases; unmatched junction nucleotides: 4. The CDR3 contains 14 residues. Germline lookup yields CDR1 MNHEY and CDR2 SMNVEV (reference sequence).

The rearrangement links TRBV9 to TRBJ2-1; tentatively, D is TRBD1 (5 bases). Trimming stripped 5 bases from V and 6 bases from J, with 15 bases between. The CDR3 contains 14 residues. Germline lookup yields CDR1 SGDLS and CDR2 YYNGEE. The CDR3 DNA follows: TGTGCCAGCAGTCTCTCAGGGCCCAGCAATGAGCAGTTCTTC. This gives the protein CASSLSGPSNEQFF. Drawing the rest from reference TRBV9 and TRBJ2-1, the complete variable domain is DSGVTQTPKHLITATGQRVTLRCSPRSGDLSVYWYQQSLDQGLQFLIQYYNGEERAKGNILERFSAQQFPDLHSELNLSSLELGDSALYFCASSLSGPSNEQFFGPGTRLTVL.

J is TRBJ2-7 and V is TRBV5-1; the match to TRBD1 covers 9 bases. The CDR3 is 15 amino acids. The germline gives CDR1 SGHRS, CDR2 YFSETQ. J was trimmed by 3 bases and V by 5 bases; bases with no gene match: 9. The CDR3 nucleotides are TGCGCCAGCAGTCCTATACAGGGGGCTGGCTACGAGCAGTACTTC. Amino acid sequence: CASSPIQGAGYEQYF. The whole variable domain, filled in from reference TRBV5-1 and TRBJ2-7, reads KAGVTQTPRYLIKTRGQQVTLSCSPISGHRSVSWYQQTPGQGLQFLFEYFSETQRNKGNFPGRFSGRQFSNSRSEMNVSTLELGDSALYLCASSPIQGAGYEQYFGPGTRLTVT.

In nucleotides, the CDR3 is TGTGCCAGCTCACCACGTTTCGCGGGGGCGGCCGGGGAGCTGTTTTTT. The encoded protein is CASSPRFAGAAGELFF. V is TRBV18 and J is TRBJ2-2; possibly TRBD2 for D (7 bases). Germline V gene data show CDR1 as KGHSH and CDR2 as LQKENI. V lost 1 base, J lost 6 bases, and 15 bases lay in between. This CDR3 region has 16 residues.

CDR3 protein: CASSLGSGFSYNEQFF. DNA of the CDR3: TGTGCCAGCAGCTTAGGAAGCGGGTTCTCCTACAATGAGCAGTTCTTC. The chain links TRBV7-9 to TRBJ2-1, with D perhaps TRBD2 (6 bases). Per the germline V gene, CDR1 is SEHNR and CDR2 is FQNEAQ (reference sequence). This CDR3 spans 16 amino acids. V lost 1 base to trimming and J lost 0 bases, with 10 bases between them.

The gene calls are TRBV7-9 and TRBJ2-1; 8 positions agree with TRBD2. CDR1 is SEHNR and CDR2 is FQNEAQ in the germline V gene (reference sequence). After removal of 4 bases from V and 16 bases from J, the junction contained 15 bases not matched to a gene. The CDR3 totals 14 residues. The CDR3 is CASSSLVAGWRLFF. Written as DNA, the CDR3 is TGTGCCAGCAGCTCCCTGGTAGCGGGATGGCGCCTCTTCTTC.

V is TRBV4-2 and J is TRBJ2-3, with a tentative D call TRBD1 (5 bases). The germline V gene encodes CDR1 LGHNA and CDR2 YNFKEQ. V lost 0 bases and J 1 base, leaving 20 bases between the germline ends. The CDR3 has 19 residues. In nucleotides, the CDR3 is TGTGCCAGCAGCCAAGATCTTTTTGCAGGGTTGAGTCGCACAGATACGCAGTATTTT. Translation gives CASSQDLFAGLSRTDTQYF.

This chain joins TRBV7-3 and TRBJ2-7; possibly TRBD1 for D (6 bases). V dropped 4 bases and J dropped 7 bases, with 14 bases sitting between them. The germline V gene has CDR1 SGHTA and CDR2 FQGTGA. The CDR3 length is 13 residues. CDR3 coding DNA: TGTGCCAGCAGCTCTATACAGGGAGAGGAGCAGTACTTC. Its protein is CASSSIQGEEQYF.

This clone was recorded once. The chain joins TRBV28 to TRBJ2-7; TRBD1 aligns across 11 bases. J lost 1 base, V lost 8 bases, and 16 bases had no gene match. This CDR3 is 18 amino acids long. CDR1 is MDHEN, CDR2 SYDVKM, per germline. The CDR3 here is CASLTGQGAYSGSYEQYF. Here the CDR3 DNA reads TGTGCCAGCCTCACCGGACAGGGGGCCTATTCAGGGTCCTACGAGCAGTACTTC.

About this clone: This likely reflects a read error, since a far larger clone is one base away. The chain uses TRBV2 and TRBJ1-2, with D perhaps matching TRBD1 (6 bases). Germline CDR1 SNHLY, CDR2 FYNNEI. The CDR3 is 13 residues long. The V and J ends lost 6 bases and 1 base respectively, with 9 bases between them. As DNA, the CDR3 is TGTGCCAGCAGCGCACAGGGTAACTATGGCTACACCTTC. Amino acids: CASSAQGNYGYTF.

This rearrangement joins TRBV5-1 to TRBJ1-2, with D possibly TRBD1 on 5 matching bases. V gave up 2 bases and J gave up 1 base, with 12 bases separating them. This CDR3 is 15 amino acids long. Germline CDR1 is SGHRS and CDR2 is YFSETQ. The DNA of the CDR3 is TGCGCCAGCAGCTTCGCGAGTCAGGGTAACTATGGCTACACCTTC. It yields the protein CASSFASQGNYGYTF.